This T cell receptor (beta chain) was observed in a study of a mutant IDH1 vaccine in newly diagnosed glioma. In the study overall: The start of vaccination came 4-6 weeks after radiotherapy alone, or with temozolomide cycles. Males made up about 60% and females 37.5% of treated patients, whose mean age was roughly 40 years. Weeks 35 and 47 hosted visits V12 and V13, respectively.

The method was immunoSEQ multiplex PCR; TCRdb's version includes in-frame clones alone and lacks a portion of them. The sample shows almost 95,000 clones, roughly 90% of them seen only once. Sample time point: week 47, end of study. In the vaccine, a single dose held 300 ug of the mutant IDH1 20-mer peptide, along with topical imiquimod. J lost 7 bases, V lost 6 bases, and 12 bases had no gene match. The CDR3 has 16 amino acids. Germline V lookup: CDR1 SGHTA, CDR2 FQGNSA. Details on this clone: Antigen unknown.

The genes are TRBV7-2 and TRBJ2-1; 10 bases fit TRBD2. Sequenced here: PBMCs, sampled from a glioma patient whose treatment included an IDH1 peptide vaccine. The receptor's source is a woman between 50 and 59 years old with glioma. The CDR3 bases are TGTGCCAGCAGGCCGGCCATGCTAGCGGGAGCTAATGAGCAGTTCTTC. It translates to CASRPAMLAGANEQFF.